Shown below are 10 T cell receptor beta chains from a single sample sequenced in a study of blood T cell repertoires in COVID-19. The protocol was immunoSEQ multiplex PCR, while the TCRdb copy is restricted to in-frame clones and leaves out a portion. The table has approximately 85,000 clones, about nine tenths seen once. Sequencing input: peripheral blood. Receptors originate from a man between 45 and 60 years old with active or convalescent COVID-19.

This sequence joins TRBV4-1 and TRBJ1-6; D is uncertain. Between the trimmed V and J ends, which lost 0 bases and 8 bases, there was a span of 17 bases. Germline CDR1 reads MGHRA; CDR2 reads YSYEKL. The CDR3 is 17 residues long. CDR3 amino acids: CASSQEHGEAGHSPLHF. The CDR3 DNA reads TGCGCCAGCAGCCAAGAGCATGGGGAGGCCGGGCATTCACCCCTCCACTTT.

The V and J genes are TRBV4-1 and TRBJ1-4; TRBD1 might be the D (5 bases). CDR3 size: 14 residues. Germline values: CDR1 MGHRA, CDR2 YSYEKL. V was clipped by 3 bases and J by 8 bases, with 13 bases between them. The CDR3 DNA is TGCGCCAGCAGCCACGGAGACCAGGGAGAAAAACTGTTTTTT. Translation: CASSHGDQGEKLFF.

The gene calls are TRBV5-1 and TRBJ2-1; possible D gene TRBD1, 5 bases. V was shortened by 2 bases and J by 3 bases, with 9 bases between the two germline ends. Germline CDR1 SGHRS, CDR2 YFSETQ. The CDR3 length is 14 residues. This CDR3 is CASSFQGNYNEQFF. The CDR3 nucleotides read TGCGCCAGCAGCTTCCAGGGCAACTACAATGAGCAGTTCTTC.

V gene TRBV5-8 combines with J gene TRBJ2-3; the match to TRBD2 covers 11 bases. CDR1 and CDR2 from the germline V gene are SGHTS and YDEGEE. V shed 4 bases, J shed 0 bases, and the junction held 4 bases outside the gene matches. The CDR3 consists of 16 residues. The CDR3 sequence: CASSIGTSGSTDTQYF. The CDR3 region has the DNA TGTGCCAGCAGCATCGGGACTAGCGGTAGCACAGATACGCAGTATTTT.

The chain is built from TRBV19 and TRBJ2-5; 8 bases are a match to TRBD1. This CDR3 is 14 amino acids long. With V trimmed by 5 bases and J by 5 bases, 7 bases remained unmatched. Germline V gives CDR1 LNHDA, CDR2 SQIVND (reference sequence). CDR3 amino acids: CASSRDRLFETQYF. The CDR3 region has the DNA TGTGCCAGTAGTCGGGACAGGTTATTCGAGACCCAGTACTTC.

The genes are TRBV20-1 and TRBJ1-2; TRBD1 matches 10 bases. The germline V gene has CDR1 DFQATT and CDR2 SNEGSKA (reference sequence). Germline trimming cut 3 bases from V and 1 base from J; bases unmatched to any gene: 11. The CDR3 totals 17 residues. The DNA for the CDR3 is TGCAGTGCTAGTCAGGGACAGGGGTCCTTTGGTAACTATGGCTACACCTTC. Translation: CSASQGQGSFGNYGYTF.

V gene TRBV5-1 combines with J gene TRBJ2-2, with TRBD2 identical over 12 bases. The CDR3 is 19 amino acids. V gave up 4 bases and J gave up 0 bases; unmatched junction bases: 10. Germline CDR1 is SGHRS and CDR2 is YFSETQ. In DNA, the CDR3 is TGCGCCAGCAGCCTGCAGCTAGCGGGAGGGCCTGCGAACACCGGGGAGCTGTTTTTT. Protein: CASSLQLAGGPANTGELFF.

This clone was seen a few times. In DNA form, the CDR3 reads TGTGCCAGTAGTACTGAGACAGGGGTTGGAAACACCATATATTTT. Encoded protein: CASSTETGVGNTIYF. The gene calls are TRBV19 and TRBJ1-3; 8 bases match TRBD1. The germline gives CDR1 LNHDA, CDR2 SQIVND (reference sequence). CDR3 length: 15 amino acids. The V and J ends lost 4 bases and 3 bases, in that order; junction bases with no gene match: 5.

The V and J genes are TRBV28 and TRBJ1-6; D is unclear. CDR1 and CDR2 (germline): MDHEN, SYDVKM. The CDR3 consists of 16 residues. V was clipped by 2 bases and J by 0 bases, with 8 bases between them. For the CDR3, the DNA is TGTGCCAGCAGTTTAGGAGTAAGCTCCTATAATTCACCCCTCCACTTT. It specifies CASSLGVSSYNSPLHF.

The CDR3 protein is CASSASGDGTQYF. The CDR3 bases are TGTGCCAGCAGCGCCTCGGGAGATGGGACCCAGTACTTC. The chain couples TRBV7-9 to TRBJ2-5, with D tentatively TRBD2 (6 bases). The V end lost 5 bases, the J end lost 7 bases, and 14 bases lay between the germline ends. Germline V gene data show CDR1 as SEHNR and CDR2 as FQNEAQ (reference sequence). The CDR3 has 13 residues.